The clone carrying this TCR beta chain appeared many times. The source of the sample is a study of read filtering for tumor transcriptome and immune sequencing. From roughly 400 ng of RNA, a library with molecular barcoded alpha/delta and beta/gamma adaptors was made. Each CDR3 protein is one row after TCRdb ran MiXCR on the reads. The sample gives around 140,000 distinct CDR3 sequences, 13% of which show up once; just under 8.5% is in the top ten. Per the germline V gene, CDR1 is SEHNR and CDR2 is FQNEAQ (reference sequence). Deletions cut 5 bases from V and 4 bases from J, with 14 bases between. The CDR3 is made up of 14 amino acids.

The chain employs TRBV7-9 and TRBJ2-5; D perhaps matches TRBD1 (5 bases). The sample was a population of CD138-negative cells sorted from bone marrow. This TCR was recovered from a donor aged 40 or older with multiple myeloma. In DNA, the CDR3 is TGTGCCAGCAGCCCCAGAGGCAGGGCAGAGACCCAGTACTTC. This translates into CASSPRGRAETQYF.